The T cell receptor (beta chain) described here comes from a study of cytomegalovirus exposure and HLA in healthy donors. The PCR had 60 Vbeta and 13 Jbeta primers. Sequenced by immunoSEQ multiplex PCR; TCRdb stores in-frame clones only, minus some. Its table lists around 140,000 clones. The V and J ends lost 3 bases and 2 bases respectively, with 14 bases between them. The CDR3 runs 16 residues. CDR1 KGHSH and CDR2 LQKENI come from the germline V gene. The receptor comes from a male donor in good health and CMV-seronegative. The rearrangement uses TRBV18 and TRBJ1-3; no definite D call. The sequenced material came from PBMCs. The CDR3 DNA reads TGTGCCAGCTCACCGGGTGTGAGGGAGGCTGGAAACACCATATATTTT. This codes for CASSPGVREAGNTIYF.